The 12 T cell receptor beta chains below all came from one sample that was sequenced in a study of blood T cell repertoires in COVID-19 (TCRdb year 2020). Library preparation was by the immunoSEQ multiplex PCR assay. Entries here come from immuneACCESS through TCRdb and include only in-frame sequences with V and J called. Some clones fail to appear in such tables; in the studies checked, an unresolved V gene covers under half of the shortfall, and the cause of the remainder is unknown. For this sample the table gives a few hundred thousand clones, of which around nine tenths were detected only once. Around 6% of the sample belongs to the ten largest clones. The specimen was PBMCs or T cells enriched from blood (not recorded which). The receptor set was obtained from a woman in her twenties or thirties who had recovered from COVID-19.

This sequence joins TRBV5-1 and TRBJ2-5, with D possibly being TRBD2 (5 bases). The V end was cut by 2 bases, the J end by 3 bases, with 14 bases between. From germline, CDR1 is SGHRS and CDR2 YFSETQ. This CDR3 is built from 15 residues. The CDR3 sequence: CASSFRASREETQYF. DNA of the CDR3: TGCGCCAGCAGCTTCCGGGCCTCGCGGGAAGAGACCCAGTACTTC.

The chain recombines TRBV6-5 with TRBJ1-2, with TRBD1 matching 7 bases. Germline V lookup: CDR1 MNHEY, CDR2 SVGAGI. This CDR3 contains 14 residues. V was pared by 6 bases and J by 5 bases, with 9 bases of the junction left unmatched. CDR3 DNA sequence: TGTGCCAGCAGGGACCTCGGGACAGATTATGGCTACACCTTC. Encoded protein: CASRDLGTDYGYTF.

CDR3 in amino acids: CASSQGNQPQHF. The DNA for the CDR3 is TGTGCCAGCAGTCAGGGGAATCAGCCCCAGCATTTT. This chain connects TRBV5-5 to TRBJ1-5; D might be TRBD1 (6 bases). Germline CDR1 and CDR2: SGHKS and YYEKEE (reference sequence). The germline V and J ends were trimmed by 5 bases and 4 bases, with 7 bases remaining between them. This CDR3 is 12 amino acids long.

V is TRBV25-1 and J is TRBJ1-3, with D maybe TRBD1 (5 bases). CDR1 is MGHDK and CDR2 is SYGVNS in the germline V gene. Trimming removed 6 bases from V and 2 bases from J, with 11 bases in between. There are 14 residues in the CDR3. The CDR3 coding sequence is TGTGCCAGCAGACAGGCGATGGCTGGAAACACCATATATTTT. Encoded protein: CASRQAMAGNTIYF.

The rearrangement joins TRBV27 to TRBJ1-4; no clear D gene. Trimming stripped 5 bases from V and 5 bases from J, with 9 bases between. CDR1 and CDR2 (germline): MNHEY, SMNVEV (reference sequence). The CDR3 extends over 13 amino acids. CDR3 amino acids: CASSGVANEKLFF. Here the CDR3 DNA reads TGTGCCAGCAGTGGAGTAGCGAATGAAAAACTGTTTTTT.

The rearrangement links TRBV5-5 to TRBJ1-1, with TRBD1 as a possible D gene (5 bases). Germline V CDR1 and CDR2: SGHKS, YYEKEE (reference sequence). V was shortened by 0 bases and J by 8 bases, with 8 bases between the two germline ends. This CDR3 comprises 12 residues. The CDR3 coding sequence is TGTGCCAGCAGCTTGGCGACAGAAGAAGCTTTCTTT. Translating it yields CASSLATEEAFF.

The rearrangement uses TRBV5-4 and TRBJ1-5; 10 bases match TRBD1. Germline CDR1 reads SGHNT; CDR2 reads YYREEE (reference sequence). V shed 4 bases, J shed 3 bases, and the junction held 4 bases outside the gene matches. The length of the CDR3 is 15 residues. CDR3 loop: CASSPDRGYNQPQHF. The CDR3 nucleotides are TGTGCCAGCAGCCCGGACAGGGGGTACAATCAGCCCCAGCATTTT. Using reference TRBV5-4 and TRBJ1-5 for the parts outside the CDR3, the full variable domain is ETGVTQSPTHLIKTRGQQVTLRCSSQSGHNTVSWYQQALGQGPQFIFQYYREEENGRGNFPPRFSGLQFPNYSSELNVNALELDDSALYLCASSPDRGYNQPQHFGDGTRLSIL.

This chain joins TRBV5-1 and TRBJ1-2; 9 nucleotides agree with TRBD1. The length of the CDR3 is 15 residues. Unmatched junction bases numbered 6, after V lost 4 bases and J lost 2 bases. The V gene's germline CDR1 is SGHRS and CDR2 YFSETQ. The CDR3 spells CASSEYRGRNYGYTF. The CDR3 DNA reads as TGCGCCAGCAGCGAATACAGGGGGCGCAACTATGGCTACACCTTC.

The chain has TRBV4-1 and TRBJ2-1; D gene unclear. The V gene's germline CDR1 is MGHRA and CDR2 YSYEKL. Deletions cut 1 base from V and 5 bases from J, with 9 bases between. This CDR3 comprises 14 residues. CDR3 residues: CASSQVPTDNEQFF. CDR3 in DNA: TGCGCCAGCAGCCAAGTCCCGACTGACAATGAGCAGTTCTTC.

V is TRBV29-1 and J is TRBJ2-7; 12 bases agree with TRBD2. V shed 7 bases and J 6 bases; nucleotides not matched to a gene: 10. The germline V gene encodes CDR1 SQVTM and CDR2 ANQGSEA. This CDR3 has 14 amino acids. In DNA form, the CDR3 reads TGCAGCGCAGCTAGCGGGGGGGCAATTATCGAGCAGTACTTC. Translated: CSAASGGAIIEQYF.

This chain links TRBV5-1 with TRBJ2-7; tentative D call: TRBD1 (6 bases). The CDR3 is 15 residues long. The germline V gene has CDR1 SGHRS and CDR2 YFSETQ. V lost 2 bases and J lost 2, with 14 bases in between. CDR3 protein: CASSFGQGLTYEQYF. The CDR3 coding sequence is TGCGCCAGCAGCTTTGGGCAGGGGCTGACCTACGAGCAGTACTTC.

The rearrangement links TRBV2 to TRBJ1-2; TRBD1 agrees at 11 bases. The V and J ends lost 6 bases and 8 bases, in that order; junction bases with no gene match: 8. The CDR3 loop spans 14 amino acids. CDR1 is SNHLY, CDR2 FYNNEI, per germline. CDR3 sequence: CASRRTGGTYGYTF. The DNA of the CDR3 is TGTGCCAGCAGACGGACAGGGGGCACCTACGGCTACACCTTC.